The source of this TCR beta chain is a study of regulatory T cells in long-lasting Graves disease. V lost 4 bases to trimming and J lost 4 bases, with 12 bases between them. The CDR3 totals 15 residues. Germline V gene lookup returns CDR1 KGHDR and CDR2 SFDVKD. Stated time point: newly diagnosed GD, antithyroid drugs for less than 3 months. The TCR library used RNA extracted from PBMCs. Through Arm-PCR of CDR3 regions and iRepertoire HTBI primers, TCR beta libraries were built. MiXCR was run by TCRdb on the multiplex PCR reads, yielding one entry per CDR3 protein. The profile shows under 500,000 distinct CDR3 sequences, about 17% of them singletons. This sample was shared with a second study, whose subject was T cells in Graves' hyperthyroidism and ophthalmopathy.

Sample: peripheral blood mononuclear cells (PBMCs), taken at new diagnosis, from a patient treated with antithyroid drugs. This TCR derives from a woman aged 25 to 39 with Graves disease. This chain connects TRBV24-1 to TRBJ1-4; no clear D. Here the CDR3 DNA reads TGTGCCACCAGTGACCCTAAGGCTATTAATGAAAAACTGTTTTTT. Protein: CATSDPKAINEKLFF.